This TCR beta chain was observed in a study of blood T cell repertoires in COVID-19. Germline CDR1 GTSNPN, CDR2 SVGIG (reference sequence). V gave up 0 bases and J gave up 2 bases; unmatched junction bases: 4. The CDR3 is 15 residues long. Clones were sequenced by immunoSEQ multiplex PCR, and TCRdb holds only the in-frame ones, with some missing. The sample has about 120,000 clones; 85% to 90% are singletons. Seattle-derived patients entered the study during active infection and were followed longitudinally. The sample taken for sequencing was peripheral blood. The rearrangement joins TRBV30 to TRBJ2-3, with 8 positions matching TRBD2. This TCR came from a woman aged 55-69 years with COVID-19, enrolled during active disease. Written as DNA, the CDR3 is TGTGCCTGGAGTGTACTAGCGGTATACACAGATACGCAGTATTTT. Amino acid sequence: CAWSVLAVYTDTQYF.